What follows is one TCR beta chain and its context. The source of the sample is a study of STAT5B mutations in CD4+ large granular lymphocyte leukemia. Repertoires were generated with immunoSEQ multiplex PCR, while TCRdb's copy carries only in-frame clones and drops some. The table has about 26,000 clones, around 78% seen once. V lost 4 bases and J lost 2, with 11 bases in between. The CDR3 has 13 amino acids. Germline CDR1 SQVTM, CDR2 ANQGSEA. Controls came from buffy coats of healthy blood donors. The gene calls are TRBV29-1 and TRBJ2-5; either TRBD1 or TRBD2 may fit D (6 bases each). The sequencing input was CD4+ T cells from blood buffy coats. The origin of this receptor is a human donor in good health. CDR3 DNA sequence: TGCAGCGTTGTAGAGGGGGGACAAGAGACCCAGTACTTC. This codes for CSVVEGGQETQYF. Full variable domain (missing parts from reference TRBV29-1 and TRBJ2-5): SAVISQKPSRDICQRGTSLTIQCQVDSQVTMMFWYRQQPGQSLTLIATANQGSEATYESGFVIDKFPISRPNLTFSTLTVSNMSPEDSSIYLCSVVEGGQETQYFGPGTRLLVL.